The rows below give T cell receptor beta chains drawn from one sample of a study of T-cell reconstitution after alpha-beta-depleted transplantation in children. TCRdb passed the PCR reads through MiXCR, listing each CDR3 protein once. The sample contains 780,000 or so distinct CDR3 sequences, around 15% of which appear only once. The starting material was PBMCs, mostly from graft donor cells, obtained 360 days after TCRalphabeta/CD19-depleted stem cell transplant. The source of these receptors is a male patient between 10 and 17 years old who had a stem cell transplant for acute lymphoblastic leukemia, so the T cells may come from the graft donor. Both conserved end residues are part of each CDR3. A D gene is named only where the DNA matches it firmly. The size field is filled for only some rows; it gives once, few, many or a size class.

>TRBJ2-7|TRBD2|TRBV10-3|NA
CAIREGPTSDYEQYF
TGTGCCATCCGGGAGGGGCCAACTAGCGACTACGAGCAGTACTTC
>TRBJ2-5|NA|TRBV3-1|NA
CASSQQRQETQYF
TGTGCCAGCAGCCAACAGAGGCAAGAGACCCAGTACTTC
>TRBJ2-1|NA|TRBV30|few
CAWSLTNEQFF
TGTGCCTGGAGTCTAACCAATGAGCAGTTCTTC
>TRBJ2-2|TRBD2|TRBV6-5|few
CASSYSGLVSGELFF
TGTGCCAGCAGTTACTCGGGACTAGTGTCCGGGGAGCTGTTTTTT
>TRBJ2-7|TRBD2|TRBV20-1|many
CSGSPGLATREQYF
TGCAGTGGCTCGCCGGGACTAGCGACGCGGGAGCAGTACTTC
>TRBJ2-5|NA|TRBV18|NA
CASSPRGQKETQYF
TGTGCCAGCTCACCTCGCGGGCAGAAAGAGACCCAGTACTTC
>TRBJ2-7|NA|TRBV3-1|NA
CASSHGSALYEQYF
TGTGCCAGCAGCCATGGTAGCGCCCTCTACGAGCAGTACTTC
>TRBJ2-7|NA|TRBV7-6|NA
CASSFRRDYEQYF
TGTGCCAGCAGCTTTCGGCGGGATTACGAGCAGTACTTC
>TRBJ1-5|NA|TRBV5-1|NA
CASSQHPYSNQPQHF
TGCGCCAGCAGTCAACATCCGTATAGCAATCAGCCCCAGCATTTT
>TRBJ2-7|NA|TRBV4-1|few
CASSQDPGGVNEQYF
TGCGCCAGCAGCCAAGATCCCGGGGGCGTCAACGAGCAGTACTTC
>TRBJ1-1|NA|TRBV20-1|NA
CSARGYMNTEAFF
TGCAGTGCTAGAGGATACATGAACACTGAAGCTTTCTTT
>TRBJ1-2|NA|TRBV20-1|NA
CSATPLRSYGYTF
TGCAGTGCTACGCCCCTCAGGTCTTATGGCTACACCTTC
>TRBJ2-1|NA|TRBV5-1|few
CASRLEPYNEQFF
TGCGCCAGCAGGTTGGAGCCATACAATGAGCAGTTCTTC
>TRBJ2-3|NA|TRBV5-1|few
CASSLEAFPMDTQYF
TGCGCCAGCAGCTTGGAGGCGTTCCCCATGGATACGCAGTATTTT
>TRBJ2-7|TRBD1|TRBV4-2|few
CASSQKGQINYEQYF
TGTGCCAGCAGCCAAAAGGGACAGATCAACTACGAGCAGTACTTC
>TRBJ2-4|NA|TRBV20-1|few
CSARKPPAKNIQYF
TGCAGTGCTAGAAAACCACCAGCCAAAAACATTCAGTACTTC
>TRBJ1-3|TRBD1|TRBV5-1|NA
CASSLGSWTGMEFRNTIYF
TGCGCCAGCAGCTTGGGGTCCTGGACAGGGATGGAGTTTAGAAACACCATATATTTT
>TRBJ2-7|TRBD1|TRBV12-3/TRBV12-4|NA
CASSPGTGQAYEQYF
TGTGCCAGCAGTCCGGGGACAGGGCAGGCTTACGAGCAGTACTTC
>TRBJ2-7|TRBD2|TRBV5-5|few
CASSDGLGYEQYF
TGTGCCAGCAGCGACGGACTAGGCTACGAGCAGTACTTC
>TRBJ2-7|NA|TRBV7-9|few
CASSSLKHEQYF
TGTGCCAGCAGCTCCTTAAAGCACGAGCAGTACTTC
>TRBJ1-1|NA|TRBV19|NA
CASSILSVRMNTEAFF
TGTGCCAGTAGTATTTTGTCTGTTAGGATGAACACTGAAGCTTTCTTT
>TRBJ2-1|TRBD2|TRBV12-5|few
CASGSTTVAGAYNEQFF
TGTGCTAGTGGTTCGACCACTGTAGCGGGGGCATACAATGAGCAGTTCTTC
>TRBJ2-3|TRBD1|TRBV3-1|NA
CASSQDWTGGTDTQYF
TGTGCCAGCAGCCAAGACTGGACAGGGGGCACAGATACGCAGTATTTT
>TRBJ1-6|NA|TRBV20-1|NA
CSARDQTLRGWSPLHF
TGCAGTGCTAGAGATCAGACCCTCCGGGGGTGGTCACCCCTCCACTTT
>TRBJ2-3|NA|TRBV12-3/TRBV12-4|few
CASSPPRTPDTQYF
TGTGCCAGCAGTCCCCCTCGCACCCCGGATACGCAGTATTTT
>TRBJ2-7|TRBD1|TRBV4-1|NA
CASSQDRWDSPYEQYF
TGCGCCAGCAGCCAAGATCGTTGGGACAGTCCCTACGAGCAGTACTTC
>TRBJ2-7|NA|TRBV20-1|NA
CSAVRDSSYEQYF
TGCAGTGCTGTCCGGGACTCCTCCTACGAGCAGTACTTC
>TRBJ1-5|NA|TRBV4-2|few
CASSQGVRAVNQPQHF
TGTGCCAGCAGCCAAGGCGTCAGGGCGGTCAATCAGCCCCAGCATTTT
>TRBJ2-7|NA|TRBV7-9|NA
CASSVTVAYEQYF
TGTGCCAGCAGCGTTACAGTTGCCTACGAGCAGTACTTC
>TRBJ2-7|TRBD2|TRBV27|NA
CASSLWGSGWSGEFYEQYF
TGTGCCAGCAGTTTATGGGGGTCCGGATGGAGCGGGGAGTTCTACGAGCAGTACTTC
>TRBJ2-7|TRBD2|TRBV29-1|few
CSVETSGRNEQYF
TGCAGCGTTGAAACTAGCGGGAGGAACGAGCAGTACTTC
>TRBJ2-5|TRBD2|TRBV10-3|NA
CAISEPGGGRETQYF
TGTGCCATCAGTGAACCGGGAGGGGGTCGAGAGACCCAGTACTTC
>TRBJ2-1|NA|TRBV11-1|few
CASSLLIAVGGIDNEQFF
TGTGCCAGCAGCTTATTAATAGCGGTCGGCGGGATTGACAATGAGCAGTTCTTC
>TRBJ2-7|NA|TRBV5-1|many
CASSPDSYEQYF
TGTGCCAGCAGCCCTGACTCCTACGAGCAGTACTTC
>TRBJ2-5|NA|TRBV6-1|few
CASSRDRARQETQYF
TGTGCCAGCAGTAGGGACCGCGCTAGACAAGAGACCCAGTACTTC
>TRBJ2-5|NA|TRBV5-8|NA
CASSLNWEEETQYF
TGTGCCAGCAGCTTGAACTGGGAGGAAGAGACCCAGTACTTC
>TRBJ2-7|NA|TRBV5-1|NA
CASSFRGRLDEQYF
TGCGCCAGCAGCTTCAGGGGACGACTGGACGAGCAGTACTTC
>TRBJ2-1|TRBD2|TRBV12-3/TRBV12-4|few
CASSFWAAGGTYNEQFF
TGTGCCAGCAGTTTTTGGGCGGCGGGGGGGACCTACAATGAGCAGTTCTTC
>TRBJ1-2|NA|TRBV7-6|NA
CASSSTRRSYGYTF
TGTGCCAGCAGCTCAACACGACGGTCCTATGGCTACACCTTC
>TRBJ2-4|NA|TRBV19|once
CASSLASGIAKNIQYF
TGTGCCAGTAGTTTAGCCTCTGGGATCGCCAAAAACATTCAGTACTTC
>TRBJ2-7|NA|TRBV7-2|NA
CASSLDFSGYEQYF
TGTGCCAGCAGCTTAGATTTTAGCGGCTACGAGCAGTACTTC
>TRBJ2-2|TRBD2|TRBV12-3/TRBV12-4|few
CASSTGLVVTGELFF
TGTGCCAGCAGTACGGGACTAGTAGTTACCGGGGAGCTGTTTTTT
>TRBJ1-2|TRBD1|TRBV7-6|NA
CASSLGRGFGYTF
TGTGCCAGCAGCTTGGGCAGGGGGTTTGGCTACACCTTC
>TRBJ2-7|NA|TRBV2|many
CASSYRDYEQYF
TGTGCCAGCAGTTACAGGGATTACGAGCAGTACTTC
>TRBJ2-3|TRBD2|TRBV4-1|NA
CASSLQTSGRTDTQYF
TGCGCCAGCAGCCTCCAGACTAGCGGGCGCACAGATACGCAGTATTTT
>TRBJ2-1|NA|TRBV7-3|NA
CASSAISSSLSF
TGTGCCAGCAGCGCCATATCTAGCTCCCTTTCTTTC
>TRBJ1-5|TRBD1|TRBV4-1|few
CASSQPGQGRQPQHF
TGCGCCAGCAGCCAACCCGGACAGGGACGCCAGCCCCAGCATTTT
>TRBJ2-7|NA|TRBV29-1|many
CSVVSTDFSYEQYF
TGCAGCGTTGTGTCCACGGACTTCTCCTACGAGCAGTACTTC
>TRBJ1-2|NA|TRBV20-1|many
CSADPSGGYTF
TGCAGTGCCGATCCAAGTGGGGGCTACACCTTC
>TRBJ1-1|NA|TRBV29-1|few
CSVTPNTEAFF
TGCAGCGTTACCCCGAACACTGAAGCTTTCTTT